This T cell receptor (beta chain) was profiled in a study of T cells after yellow fever vaccination. Germline V gene data show CDR1 as SGHRS and CDR2 as YFSETQ. Trimming took 0 bases from V and 0 from J, leaving 13 bases between them. This CDR3 is 17 amino acids long. A process of 5'RACE template switching, which added a universal primer site and UMIs, was used to make TCR cDNA. TCRdb passed the 5' RACE reads through MiXCR, listing each CDR3 protein once. This table has under 500,000 distinct CDR3 sequences, 18% appearing once. This clonotype was observed a handful of times. This clonotype originated in a man between 18 and 29 years old who received the YFV17D yellow fever vaccine. Material: PBMCs, obtained before the yellow fever booster vaccination. The V and J genes are TRBV5-1 and TRBJ2-4, with a tentative D call TRBD2 (6 bases). The DNA of the CDR3 is TGCGCCAGCAGCTTGGCGGGGGATGGGCTAGCCAAAAACATTCAGTACTTC. This codes for CASSLAGDGLAKNIQYF.